These 18 T cell receptor beta chains were sequenced from one sample in a study of T cells in Graves' hyperthyroidism and ophthalmopathy. Using RNA transcripts as the source, TCR beta CDR3 regions were amplified. Researchers ran a first-round RT-PCR on the TCR CDR3 using the HTBI primer set. TCRdb fed the multiplex PCR reads into MiXCR, producing one record per CDR3 protein. The sample shows approximately 46,000 distinct CDR3 sequences, more than 40% of them seen only once. The sample taken for sequencing was peripheral blood or thyroid tissue (not recorded which). Receptor source: a woman aged 45 to 65 with Graves' hyperthyroidism.

This clonotype was found many times. The chain carries TRBV7-9 and TRBJ2-7; 9 bases fit TRBD2. CDR3 length equals 15 residues. Germline V CDR1 and CDR2: SEHNR, FQNEAQ (reference sequence). The junction had 9 bases not matched to a gene; V was cut back by 7 bases and J by 2 bases. CDR3 sequence: CASTSSGRLTYEQYF. The DNA for the CDR3 is TGTGCCAGCACCAGTAGCGGGAGATTGACCTACGAGCAGTACTTC.

The CDR3 spells CATSGPTNEKLFF. CDR3 in DNA: TGTGCCACCTCAGGGCCTACTAATGAAAAACTGTTTTTT. This rearrangement joins TRBV7-6 to TRBJ1-4; tentative D call: TRBD1 (5 bases). Trimming took 10 bases from V and 2 from J, leaving 11 bases between them. This CDR3 contains 13 residues. Per germline, CDR1 SGHVS and CDR2 FNYEAQ.

The chain is built from TRBV2 and TRBJ2-7; D is possibly TRBD1 or TRBD2 (6 bases each). Germline lookup yields CDR1 SNHLY and CDR2 FYNNEI. This CDR3 is 16 amino acids long. Trimming took off 6 bases at V and 3 bases at J, with 21 bases between the two ends. DNA for the CDR3: TGTGCCAGCAGCTCCCCGGGGGCGGGAACAAGCTACGAGCAGTACTTC. Amino acids: CASSSPGAGTSYEQYF.

The chain employs TRBV20-1 and TRBJ2-7; D gene ambiguous. Per germline, CDR1 DFQATT and CDR2 SNEGSKA (reference sequence). V lost 1 base, J lost 3 bases, and 10 bases lay in between. The CDR3 consists of 13 residues. CDR3 bases: TGCAGTGCTAGAGTCAACCCCCTCTACGAGCAGTACTTC. Protein: CSARVNPLYEQYF.

In its sample, this clonotype was seen many times. This rearrangement joins TRBV15 to TRBJ2-7; the D is unclear. The V and J ends lost 1 base and 7 bases respectively, with 11 bases between them. Germline V gives CDR1 LNHNV, CDR2 YYDKDF (reference sequence). This CDR3 contains 13 residues. Here the CDR3 reads CATSRGFLGEQYF. The DNA for the CDR3 is TGTGCCACCAGCAGAGGGTTCCTGGGGGAGCAGTACTTC.

This clonotype was seen ten or more times. The V call is TRBV6-5, the J call TRBJ2-2; possible D gene TRBD2, 6 bases. Trimming left V 10 bases short and J 2 bases short, with 11 bases between. Germline assignment: CDR1 MNHEY and CDR2 SVGAGI. The CDR3 is made up of 13 amino acids. This CDR3 is CATGTPNTGELFF. The CDR3 DNA follows: TGTGCCACCGGGACTCCCAACACCGGGGAGCTGTTTTTT.

The chain couples TRBV9 to TRBJ1-1, with a possible D match to TRBD1 (5 bases). Deletions cut 3 bases from V and 3 bases from J, with 15 bases between. CDR1 SGDLS and CDR2 YYNGEE come from the germline V gene. This CDR3 has 15 amino acids. Written as DNA, the CDR3 is TGTGCCAGCAGCGCAGCCCCGGGACTCGACACTGAAGCTTTCTTT. Residues: CASSAAPGLDTEAFF.

Worth noting for this clonotype: Relative to the germline gene, one junction end is altered; a read error may explain this. The rearrangement uses TRBV10-3 and TRBJ2-7; 7 positions agree with TRBD1. Germline V gene lookup returns CDR1 ENHRY and CDR2 SYGVKD. The CDR3 covers 14 residues. As DNA, the CDR3 is TGTGCCATCAGCGAGACAGGGAGCTCCTACGGGCAGTACTTC. Translating it yields CAISETGSSYGQYF.

This clonotype appeared many times. The V and J genes are TRBV4-2 and TRBJ1-1; no definite D call. Germline-derived CDR1 and CDR2 are LGHNA and YNFKEQ. CDR3 size: 14 residues. V was clipped by 5 bases and J by 0 bases, with 10 bases between them. The CDR3 DNA follows: TGTGCCAGCAGCGCTGCGATAGTGAACACTGAAGCTTTCTTT. The encoded protein is CASSAAIVNTEAFF.

There are many counts of this clonotype. J is TRBJ2-3 and V is TRBV14; unclear D gene. The CDR3 is 16 residues long. Germline V gives CDR1 SGHDN, CDR2 FVKESK. V was cut by 0 bases and J by 6 bases, with 16 bases left in between. This chain's CDR3 is CASSQDRLGMEDTQYF. CDR3 nucleotides: TGTGCCAGCAGCCAAGACCGGCTGGGGATGGAGGATACGCAGTATTTT.

The rearrangement uses TRBV10-3 and TRBJ2-7; D possibly matches TRBD1 or TRBD2 (5 bases each). With 4 bases removed from V and 7 bases from J, the gap between germline ends came to 8 bases. Germline-derived CDR1 and CDR2 are ENHRY and SYGVKD. The CDR3 loop spans 11 amino acids. In DNA form, the CDR3 reads TGTGCCATCAGTGGAGGGGTGGAGCAGTACTTC. It translates to CAISGGVEQYF.

This clonotype was seen ten or more times. The chain carries TRBV6-5 and TRBJ1-4; 10 bases are shared with TRBD1. The V segment lost 5 bases and the J segment 8 bases; nucleotides outside the gene matches: 2. Germline-derived CDR1 and CDR2 are MNHEY and SVGAGI. The CDR3 totals 13 residues. The CDR3, as DNA: TGTGCCAGCAGTCGGGACAGGGGAGAAAAACTGTTTTTT. It translates to CASSRDRGEKLFF.

This chain uses TRBV6-1 with TRBJ2-7, with 7 bases lining up with TRBD2. Germline V gives CDR1 MNHNS, CDR2 SASEGT. The length of the CDR3 is 16 residues. V shed 8 bases, J shed 0 bases, and the junction held 13 bases outside the gene matches. CDR3 nucleotide sequence: TGTGCCAGCCGGGGGGATACCCTTCAAAGCTCCTACGAGCAGTACTTC. This codes for CASRGDTLQSSYEQYF.

V usage is TRBV10-3 and J usage is TRBJ1-5; tentatively, D is TRBD1 (5 bases). CDR3 size: 13 residues. Looked up from germline, CDR1 is ENHRY and CDR2 is SYGVKD. V shed 5 bases and J shed 9 bases, with 14 bases lying between them. The CDR3 here is CAISWGLAGPQHF. The CDR3, as DNA: TGTGCCATCAGTTGGGGACTAGCTGGGCCCCAGCATTTT.

The chain couples TRBV15 to TRBJ1-2; unclear D gene. CDR1 and CDR2 (germline): LNHNV, YYDKDF (reference sequence). The V and J ends lost 1 base and 5 bases respectively, with 8 bases between them. The CDR3 is 13 amino acids. This chain's CDR3 is CATSRADGYGYTF. CDR3 DNA: TGTGCCACCAGCAGAGCTGACGGGTATGGCTACACCTTC.

Concerning this clonotype itself: Without the conserved terminal phenylalanine or tryptophan, this CDR3 likely stems from a read error. The chain links TRBV20-1 to TRBJ2-7; D is ambiguous. Trimming cost V 5 bases and J 3 bases, with 17 bases left between them. Germline CDR1 is DFQATT and CDR2 is SNEGSKA (reference sequence). The length of the CDR3 is 14 residues. This chain's CDR3 is CSAGWSTKHYEQYL. In DNA, the CDR3 is TGCAGTGCTGGCTGGAGCACAAAACACTACGAGCAGTACCTC.

This clonotype was seen at least ten times. This chain connects TRBV7-9 to TRBJ1-3; perhaps TRBD1 as D (5 bases). The V gene lost 6 bases and the J gene lost 2 bases, with 14 bases spanning the gap. Germline-derived CDR1 and CDR2 are SEHNR and FQNEAQ (reference sequence). This CDR3 comprises 15 residues. The CDR3 sequence is CASSQGGVTGNTIYF. CDR3 bases: TGTGCCAGCAGTCAAGGAGGGGTGACTGGAAACACCATATATTTT.

This rearrangement joins TRBV7-2 to TRBJ2-7; D remains ambiguous. V was cut by 4 bases and J by 2 bases, with 12 bases left in between. CDR1 SGHTA and CDR2 FQGNSA come from the germline V gene. The CDR3 covers 14 residues. CDR3 region: CASSSDVGPYEQYF. The CDR3, as DNA: TGTGCCAGCAGCTCGGATGTCGGACCCTACGAGCAGTACTTC.